This TCR beta chain was identified during a study of glioma-infiltrating T cells. Study-level findings and limits: Non-neoplastic patients had below-expected tissue-blood divergence, while all gliomas exceeded expectation. CDR3 overlap between tissue and blood was very small.

The iRepertoire nested amplicon-rescue multiplex PCR amplified TCR alpha and beta CDR3s from RNA. Input was about 85-450 ng of tissue mRNA or PBMC total RNA. TCRdb recomputed calls from the multiplex PCR reads with MiXCR, one row per CDR3 protein. The sample includes more than 85,000 distinct CDR3 sequences, less than 30% of them seen just once. The CDR3 sequence is 13 residues long. The germline V gene encodes CDR1 SGHVS and CDR2 FQNEAQ. The germline V and J ends were trimmed by 7 bases and 5 bases, with 14 bases remaining between them. This clonotype was recorded at least ten times. Its specificity is not known.

The chain employs TRBV7-8 and TRBJ1-2, with D possibly TRBD1 on 5 matching bases. The sample consisted of glioma tissue, nonneoplastic brain tissue, or PBMCs (not recorded which). The sequence was obtained from a human donor with low-grade glioma or glioblastoma, undergoing nonglioma brain surgery, or in good health (not recorded which). In nucleotides, the CDR3 is TGTGCCAGCATCGGGGACCGGATATATGGCTACACCTTC. This gives the protein CASIGDRIYGYTF.